This T cell receptor beta chain emerged from a study of early T cells in non-severe SARS-CoV-2 infection. Study-level information: Chains from this unsorted whole-blood bulk RNA could not be paired.

As part of library construction, unique molecular identifiers were attached to individual cDNA molecules. One entry per CDR3 protein results from TCRdb running MiXCR on the 5' RACE reads. The sample has 50,000 to 75,000 distinct CDR3 sequences; approximately 6.1% are singletons. This clonotype was counted a few times. From germline, CDR1 is SQVTM and CDR2 ANQGSEA. The CDR3 consists of 13 residues. V trimming: 2 bases; J trimming: 6 bases; junction bases outside the gene matches: 7. This TCR derives from an adult who was a healthcare worker with PCR-confirmed SARS-CoV-2 infection or an uninfected control (not recorded which). The specimen was whole blood, collected at baseline. The chain combines TRBV29-1 with TRBJ2-7, with 7 nucleotides matching TRBD1. The CDR3 region has the DNA TGCAGCGTTGAAAGGACAGGTCAGGGCGAGCAGTACTTC. This codes for CSVERTGQGEQYF.